What follows are 6 T cell receptor beta chains derived from one specimen sequenced in a study of beta chain features in type 1 diabetes. Every isolated RNA sample was fully reverse transcribed, so sequencing captured expressed TCRB transcripts. Measured with immunoSEQ multiplex PCR; TCRdb has only the in-frame clones, and not every one. The data contain 330,000 or so clones, about 15% of them seen just once; the ten biggest clones take up under 8.5%. Sequencing used central memory CD4+ T cells from blood. The receptor set was obtained from a man aged 25 to 40 in good health.

This clone was observed a few times. The rearrangement joins TRBV18 to TRBJ2-7; possibly TRBD1 or TRBD2 for D (5 bases each). Looked up from germline, CDR1 is KGHSH and CDR2 is LQKENI. CDR3 length: 16 amino acids. V lost 3 bases to trimming and J lost 0 bases, with 15 bases between them. CDR3 bases: TGTGCCAGCTCACCGGGGCCACGGACTGACTCCTACGAGCAGTACTTC. Translating gives CASSPGPRTDSYEQYF.

The rearrangement uses TRBV6-5 and TRBJ1-1; D possibly corresponds to TRBD1 (5 bases). Trimming shortened V by 6 bases and J by 7 bases, and 15 bases separated the two germline ends. The CDR3 has 13 residues. CDR1 is MNHEY, CDR2 SVGAGI, per germline. The CDR3 loop is CASRQVPGSEAFF. The CDR3 coding sequence is TGTGCCAGCAGACAGGTCCCGGGGAGTGAAGCTTTCTTT.

The V call is TRBV7-2, the J call TRBJ2-5; 9 nucleotides match TRBD2. The CDR3 runs 14 residues. Germline V gene sequence: CDR1 SGHTA, CDR2 FQGNSA. V was clipped by 3 bases and J by 7 bases; unmatched bases: 6. In DNA form, the CDR3 reads TGTGCCAGCAGCTTCAAGCGGGGGGAGGGGACCCAGTACTTC. It specifies CASSFKRGEGTQYF.

The chain employs TRBV5-1 and TRBJ2-3; 9 nucleotides match TRBD2. The CDR3 consists of 18 residues. CDR1 and CDR2 (germline): SGHRS, YFSETQ. The J segment lost 0 bases and the V segment lost 5 bases, leaving 13 bases of the junction unmatched. The chain's CDR3 is CASRYLSGGGPSTDTQYF. The CDR3 nucleotides are TGCGCCAGCAGGTACCTTAGCGGGGGTGGACCTAGCACAGATACGCAGTATTTT.

The V call is TRBV19, the J call TRBJ2-3; D remains ambiguous. With 5 bases removed from V and 3 bases from J, the gap between germline ends came to 18 bases. CDR1 is LNHDA and CDR2 is SQIVND in the germline V gene (reference sequence). CDR3 length equals 16 residues. The CDR3 DNA follows: TGTGCCAGTAGTTTCGTACAGTTTACCCTTACAGATACGCAGTATTTT. It translates to CASSFVQFTLTDTQYF.

The genes are TRBV7-2 and TRBJ2-2; TRBD2 matches at 7 bases. This CDR3 is 14 amino acids long. Germline V gene lookup returns CDR1 SGHTA and CDR2 FQGNSA. V trimming: 2 bases; J trimming: 5 bases; junction bases outside the gene matches: 2. The CDR3: CASSLYGGTGELFF. CDR3 in DNA: TGTGCCAGCAGCTTATACGGGGGGACCGGGGAGCTGTTTTTT.